The 13 T cell receptor beta chains in this list originate from one sample, sequenced in a study of read filtering for tumor transcriptome and immune sequencing. Molecular barcoded adaptors covering alpha/delta and beta/gamma chains were used on approximately 400 ng RNA. In TCRdb, the reads were re-called with MiXCR into one record per CDR3 protein. The sample has fewer than 50,000 distinct CDR3 sequences; under 15% are singletons. The sample consisted of a population of CD138-negative cells sorted from bone marrow. Every receptor here comes from a donor aged 40 or older with multiple myeloma.

This clonotype was counted ten times or more. This rearrangement joins TRBV7-9 to TRBJ2-7; D unclear. CDR3 length: 11 residues. The V gene lost 7 bases and the J gene lost 3 bases, with 7 bases spanning the gap. Germline CDR1 is SEHNR and CDR2 is FQNEAQ (reference sequence). CDR3 amino acids: CASTSGYEQYF. CDR3 nucleotides: TGTGCCAGCACCTCGGGCTACGAGCAGTACTTC.

This clonotype was observed at least ten times. V and J are TRBV4-3 and TRBJ2-7; D is uncertain. V gave up 0 bases and J gave up 4 bases, with 28 bases separating them. The CDR3 has 20 amino acids. CDR1 LGHNA and CDR2 YSLEER come from the germline V gene. The CDR3 sequence is CASSQDRPVESPERMYEQYF. The CDR3 region has the DNA TGCGCCAGCAGCCAAGATAGGCCCGTCGAGTCCCCAGAAAGGATGTACGAGCAGTACTTC.

The chain employs TRBV20-1 and TRBJ2-1, with TRBD2 matching over 14 bases. This CDR3 has 16 amino acids. V lost 3 bases, J lost 7 bases, and 8 bases stayed unmatched. The germline V gene encodes CDR1 DFQATT and CDR2 SNEGSKA (reference sequence). The CDR3 here is CSARSRGLAGENEQFF. The CDR3 DNA reads as TGCAGTGCTAGGTCCAGGGGACTAGCGGGAGAGAATGAGCAGTTCTTC.

This clonotype was counted ten times or more. The chain has TRBV20-1 and TRBJ2-1; 7 bases are a match to TRBD2. Germline trimming cut 5 bases from V and 7 bases from J; bases unmatched to any gene: 8. The CDR3 has 13 amino acids. The germline V gene has CDR1 DFQATT and CDR2 SNEGSKA (reference sequence). The CDR3 protein is CSALAGVYNEQFF. As DNA, the CDR3 is TGCAGTGCTCTGGCGGGAGTGTATAATGAGCAGTTCTTC.

This clonotype has at least ten counts. The rearrangement uses TRBV11-2 and TRBJ2-1; 8 nucleotides agree with TRBD2. The CDR3 is made up of 15 amino acids. Germline loops: CDR1 SGHAT, CDR2 FQNNGV. Trimming took 0 bases from V and 4 from J; bases not matched to a gene: 2. The CDR3 sequence is CASSLEAGGYNEQFF. The CDR3 bases are TGTGCCAGCAGCTTAGAGGCGGGAGGTTACAATGAGCAGTTCTTC.

This clonotype was seen a few times. V is TRBV12-5 and J is TRBJ2-1, with D uncertain. From germline, CDR1 is LGHNT and CDR2 FRNRAP. The V gene lost 5 bases and the J gene lost 6 bases, with 14 bases spanning the gap. CDR3 length equals 14 residues. In DNA, the CDR3 is TGTGCTAGTGGTCCTCCTGAAGCGCGCAATGAGCAGTTCTTC. It is translated as CASGPPEARNEQFF.

This clonotype was observed many times. The chain has TRBV28 and TRBJ2-7, with 8 positions matching TRBD1. J was trimmed by 0 bases and V by 3 bases; bases with no gene match: 4. Germline V lookup: CDR1 MDHEN, CDR2 SYDVKM. The CDR3 is made up of 15 amino acids. CDR3 in amino acids: CASSLTGAFSYEQYF. The CDR3 nucleotides read TGTGCCAGCAGTTTGACAGGGGCCTTCTCCTACGAGCAGTACTTC.

This clonotype was found many times. The V call is TRBV6-6, the J call TRBJ2-3; D is unclear. The CDR3 is 14 residues long. V lost 1 base to trimming and J lost 1 base, with 6 bases between them. Germline V gene sequence: CDR1 MNHNY, CDR2 SVGAGI (reference sequence). CDR3 bases: TGTGCCAGCAGTTACTGGTTTGGCACAGATACGCAGTATTTT. Translation: CASSYWFGTDTQYF.

This clonotype has a count of ten or more. The chain links TRBV6-5 to TRBJ2-1; perhaps D is TRBD1 or TRBD2 (5 bases each). V lost 5 bases and J lost 5, with 19 bases in between. CDR1 and CDR2 (germline): MNHEY, SVGAGI. There are 16 residues in the CDR3. The CDR3 region is CASSTPHEGTHNEQFF. The CDR3 region has the DNA TGTGCCAGCAGTACGCCGCATGAGGGGACCCACAATGAGCAGTTCTTC.

Worth noting for this clonotype: It is likely a read error, because the conserved phenylalanine at the end of the CDR3 is missing. The chain couples TRBV2 to TRBJ2-3; 16 nucleotides line up with TRBD2. The CDR3 covers 19 residues. V shed 6 bases, J shed 0 bases, and the junction held 9 bases outside the gene matches. Germline values: CDR1 SNHLY, CDR2 FYNNEI. CDR3 DNA sequence: TGTGCCAGCAGGGCCGGGACTAGCGGGAGGGCCCCAAGCACAGATACGCAGTATTCT. It encodes CASRAGTSGRAPSTDTQYS.

This clonotype was seen many times. The gene calls are TRBV6-6 and TRBJ2-7, with D perhaps TRBD1 (6 bases). The CDR3 is 13 residues long. The germline V gene encodes CDR1 MNHNY and CDR2 SVGAGI (reference sequence). Trimming pared 8 bases from V and 5 bases from J, leaving 16 bases between. CDR3 loop: CASSPGDPHEQYF. The CDR3 bases are TGTGCCAGCTCCCCAGGGGATCCCCACGAGCAGTACTTC.

This clonotype was seen repeatedly, ten times or more. V usage is TRBV30 and J usage is TRBJ1-4; D uncertain. Germline assignment: CDR1 GTSNPN and CDR2 SVGIG (reference sequence). The ends were cut back, 3 bases at V and 5 bases at J, with 7 bases in the middle. The CDR3 has 12 amino acids. In DNA, the CDR3 is TGTGCCTGGAGCGGACTGAATGAAAAACTGTTTTTT. It encodes CAWSGLNEKLFF.

This clonotype has at least ten counts. As DNA, the CDR3 is TGTGCCAGCAGCTTGGGACAGGGGATGTATGGCTACACCTTC. This encodes CASSLGQGMYGYTF. The gene calls are TRBV7-9 and TRBJ1-2; 10 bases match TRBD1. Germline V lookup: CDR1 SEHNR, CDR2 FQNEAQ (reference sequence). The CDR3 runs 14 residues. J gave up 5 bases and V 3 bases, and 3 bases lay outside the gene matches.